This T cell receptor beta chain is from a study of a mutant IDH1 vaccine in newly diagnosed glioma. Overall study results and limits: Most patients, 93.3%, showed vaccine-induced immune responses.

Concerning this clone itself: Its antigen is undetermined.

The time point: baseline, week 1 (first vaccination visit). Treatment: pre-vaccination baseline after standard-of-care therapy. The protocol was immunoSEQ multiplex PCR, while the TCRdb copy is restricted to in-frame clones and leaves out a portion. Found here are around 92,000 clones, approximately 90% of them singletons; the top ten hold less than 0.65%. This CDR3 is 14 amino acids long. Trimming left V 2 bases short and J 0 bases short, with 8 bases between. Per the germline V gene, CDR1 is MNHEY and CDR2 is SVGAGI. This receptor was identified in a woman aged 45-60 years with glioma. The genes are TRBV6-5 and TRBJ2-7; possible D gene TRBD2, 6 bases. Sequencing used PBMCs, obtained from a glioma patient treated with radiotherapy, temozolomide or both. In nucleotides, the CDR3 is TGTGCCAGCAGTTACCGGGGGAGCTCCTACGAGCAGTACTTC. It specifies CASSYRGSSYEQYF.